One TCR beta chain is described in this entry. The target antigen is unknown. This sample was taken from a study of cytomegalovirus exposure and HLA in healthy donors. Overall study results and limits: Across donors, presence/absence analyses took sequencing depth to be roughly uniform. Being productive about 87% or about 30% of the time was typical of most TCR beta V segments in an earlier analysis.

PCR involved 60 Vbeta and 13 Jbeta primers. The repertoire was sequenced with immunoSEQ multiplex PCR; TCRdb's copy has only in-frame clones and lacks some. The repertoire has around 140,000 clones, around 80% of them found once; the top ten carry approximately 1.6%. The CDR3 extends over 16 amino acids. Germline lookup yields CDR1 MGHRA and CDR2 YSYEKL. J gave up 0 bases and V 3 bases, and 7 bases lay outside the gene matches. The J gene is TRBJ1-1, the V gene TRBV4-1; 7 nucleotides match TRBD1. Input material: PBMCs. This sequence originates from a woman under 30 in good health and CMV-seronegative. The CDR3 DNA follows: TGCGCCAGCAGCCAGGGGAGACAGGGCATGAACACTGAAGCTTTCTTT. Translation: CASSQGRQGMNTEAFF.